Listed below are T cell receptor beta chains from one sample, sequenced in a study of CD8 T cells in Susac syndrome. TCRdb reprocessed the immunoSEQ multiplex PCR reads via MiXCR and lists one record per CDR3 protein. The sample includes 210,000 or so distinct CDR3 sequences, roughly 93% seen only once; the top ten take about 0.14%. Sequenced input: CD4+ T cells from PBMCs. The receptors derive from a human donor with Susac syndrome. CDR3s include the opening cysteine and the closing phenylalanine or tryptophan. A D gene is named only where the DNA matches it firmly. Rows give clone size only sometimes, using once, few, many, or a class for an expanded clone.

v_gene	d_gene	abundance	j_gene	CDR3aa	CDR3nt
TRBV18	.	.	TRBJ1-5	CASSPQAVYSNQPQHF	TGTGCCAGCTCACCACAAGCGGTCTATAGCAATCAGCCCCAGCATTTT
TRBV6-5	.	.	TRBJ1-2	CASSYRLPVNLDNYGYTF	TGTGCCAGCAGTTACCGACTACCAGTGAATTTGGATAACTATGGCTACACCTTC
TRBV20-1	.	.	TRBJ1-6	CSARGTSSSYNSPLHF	TGCAGTGCTAGAGGGACATCCAGCTCCTATAATTCACCCCTCCACTTT
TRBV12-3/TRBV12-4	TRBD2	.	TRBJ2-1	CASSQSSGGWYNEQFF	TGTGCCAGCAGTCAGTCTAGCGGGGGGTGGTACAATGAGCAGTTCTTC
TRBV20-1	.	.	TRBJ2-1	CSVSQGGGQLNEQFF	TGCAGTGTTTCTCAGGGGGGGGGCCAGCTGAATGAGCAGTTCTTC
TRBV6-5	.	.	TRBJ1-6	CASSKGTPSNSPLHF	TGTGCCAGCAGCAAAGGGACTCCCTCAAATTCACCCCTCCACTTT
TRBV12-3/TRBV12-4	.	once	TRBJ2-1	CASSLLGEQFF	TGTGCCAGCTCCCTTCTTGGAGAGCAGTTCTTC
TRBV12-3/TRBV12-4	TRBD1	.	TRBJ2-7	CASSLSGQGKEYEQYF	TGTGCCAGCAGTTTATCGGGACAGGGGAAGGAATACGAGCAGTACTTC
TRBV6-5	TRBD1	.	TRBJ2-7	CASSRDRGDYEQYF	TGTGCCAGCAGTCGGGACAGGGGGGACTACGAGCAGTACTTC
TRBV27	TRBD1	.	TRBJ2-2	CASSLYRGQGETGELFF	TGTGCCAGCAGTTTATATAGGGGACAGGGTGAAACCGGGGAGCTGTTTTTT
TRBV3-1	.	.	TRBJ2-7	CASSQEPGPLYEQYF	TGTGCCAGCAGCCAAGAGCCAGGTCCCCTCTACGAGCAGTACTTC
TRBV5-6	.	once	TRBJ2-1	CASSYREYNEQFF	TGTGCCAGCAGCTACAGGGAATACAATGAGCAGTTCTTC
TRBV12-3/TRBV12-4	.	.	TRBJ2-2	CATQGFNPGELFF	TGTGCCACACAGGGCTTTAATCCCGGGGAGCTGTTTTTT
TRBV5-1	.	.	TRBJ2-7	CASRRTGTVYEQYF	TGCGCCAGCAGAAGAACAGGGACCGTCTACGAGCAGTACTTC
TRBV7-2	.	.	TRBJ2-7	CASRPPSTARNYEQYF	TGTGCCAGCAGACCTCCCTCGACAGCCCGAAACTACGAGCAGTACTTC
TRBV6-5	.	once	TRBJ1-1	CASSYSKEGEAFF	TGTGCCAGCAGTTACTCTAAAGAGGGGGAAGCTTTCTTT